This T cell receptor (beta chain) was recorded in a study of Graves' ophthalmopathy and Graves' hyperthyroidism. Amplified material comprised TCR beta CDR3 regions derived from RNA transcripts. HTBI-primed RT-PCR formed the first round, and a multiplex PCR formed the second. MiXCR, run by TCRdb on the multiplex PCR reads, gives a single entry per CDR3 protein. This table holds 200,000 to 250,000 distinct CDR3 sequences, 20% to 25% found once. The V end was cut by 5 bases, the J end by 2 bases, with 12 bases between. CDR3 length equals 14 residues. Looked up from germline, CDR1 is SGHTA and CDR2 is FQGTGA. This clonotype was seen ten or more times.

Sample: peripheral blood. The sequence was obtained from a woman between 45 and 65 years old with Graves' ophthalmopathy. The V gene is TRBV7-3, the J gene TRBJ2-5; possible D gene TRBD2, 5 bases. The DNA for the CDR3 is TGTGCCAGCAGCGAGGACTGGGGACAAGAGACCCAGTACTTC. Encoded protein: CASSEDWGQETQYF.